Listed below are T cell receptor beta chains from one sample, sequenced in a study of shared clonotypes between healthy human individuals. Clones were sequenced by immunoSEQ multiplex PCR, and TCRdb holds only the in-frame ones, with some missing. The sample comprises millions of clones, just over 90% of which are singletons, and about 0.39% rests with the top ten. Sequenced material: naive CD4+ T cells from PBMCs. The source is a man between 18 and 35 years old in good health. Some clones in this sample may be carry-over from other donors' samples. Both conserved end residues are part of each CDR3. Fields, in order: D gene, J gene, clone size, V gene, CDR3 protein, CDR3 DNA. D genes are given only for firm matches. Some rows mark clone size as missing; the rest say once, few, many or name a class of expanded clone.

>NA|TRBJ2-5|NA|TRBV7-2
CASSLVLGAQYF
TGTGCCAGCAGCTTAGTACTCGGAGCCCAGTACTTC
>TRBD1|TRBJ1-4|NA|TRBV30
CAWRERTGAEKLFF
TGTGCCTGGAGGGAAAGGACAGGGGCTGAAAAACTGTTTTTT
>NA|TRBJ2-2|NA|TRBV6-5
CASSPGARYTGELFF
TGTGCCAGCAGTCCAGGGGCTCGTTACACCGGGGAGCTGTTTTTT
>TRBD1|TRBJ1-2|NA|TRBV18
CASSPGQGVGYTF
TGTGCCAGCTCACCCGGGCAGGGGGTCGGCTACACCTTC
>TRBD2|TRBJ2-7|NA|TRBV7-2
CASSPTLLAGAIPYEQYF
TGTGCCAGCAGCCCAACCCTCCTAGCGGGGGCGATCCCCTACGAGCAGTACTTC
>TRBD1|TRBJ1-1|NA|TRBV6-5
CASVPRTGGNTEAFF
TGTGCCAGCGTACCTCGGACAGGCGGGAACACTGAAGCTTTCTTT
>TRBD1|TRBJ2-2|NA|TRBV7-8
CASSTPGGTLTGELFF
TGTGCCAGCAGCACTCCAGGGGGCACACTGACCGGGGAGCTGTTTTTT
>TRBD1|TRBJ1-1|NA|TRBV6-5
CASSLPPGQGRTEAFF
TGTGCCAGCAGTTTACCACCGGGACAGGGGAGGACTGAAGCTTTCTTT
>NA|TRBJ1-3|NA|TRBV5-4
CASSFPGRNTIYF
TGTGCCAGCAGCTTCCCCGGACGAAACACCATATATTTT
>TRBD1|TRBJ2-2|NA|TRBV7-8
CASSPDRDTGELFF
TGTGCCAGCAGCCCTGACAGGGATACCGGGGAGCTGTTTTTT
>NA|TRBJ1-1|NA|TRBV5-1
CASSGPMNTEAFF
TGCGCCAGCAGCGGACCGATGAACACTGAAGCTTTCTTT
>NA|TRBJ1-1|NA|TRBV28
CASSLSVAEAFF
TGTGCCAGCAGTTTAAGTGTTGCTGAAGCTTTCTTT
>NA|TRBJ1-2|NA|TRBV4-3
CASSQTVPYYGYTF
TGCGCCAGCAGCCAAACAGTGCCCTACTATGGCTACACCTTC
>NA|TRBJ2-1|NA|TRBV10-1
CASSEVGWPYNEQFF
TGCGCCAGCAGTGAAGTGGGGTGGCCCTACAATGAGCAGTTCTTC
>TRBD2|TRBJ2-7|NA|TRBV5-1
CASSMEPSSGAYEQYF
TGCGCCAGCAGCATGGAGCCCTCTAGCGGCGCCTACGAGCAGTACTTC
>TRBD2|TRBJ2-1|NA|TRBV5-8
CASSLVLGLAEPWQFF
TGTGCCAGCAGCTTGGTTCTGGGACTAGCGGAGCCTTGGCAGTTCTTC
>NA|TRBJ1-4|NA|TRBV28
CASSPASRGGEKLFF
TGTGCCAGCAGCCCCGCATCGAGGGGAGGTGAAAAACTGTTTTTT
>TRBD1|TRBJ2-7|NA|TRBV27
CASSLRDRGREQYF
TGTGCCAGCAGTCTCCGGGACAGGGGGCGCGAGCAGTACTTC
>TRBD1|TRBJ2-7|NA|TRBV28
CASSLLVRQGGIRNYEQYF
TGTGCCAGCAGTTTATTAGTGCGACAGGGTGGGATTCGCAACTACGAGCAGTACTTC
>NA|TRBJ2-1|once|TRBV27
CASSGTESGYNEQFF
TGTGCCAGCAGTGGCACAGAGTCCGGCTACAATGAGCAGTTCTTC
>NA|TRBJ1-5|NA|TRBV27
CASSLYGRYSNQPQHF
TGTGCCAGCAGTCTTTACGGGAGATATAGCAATCAGCCCCAGCATTTT
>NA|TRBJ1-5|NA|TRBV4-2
CASSQGGARFGNQPQHF
TGTGCCAGCAGCCAGGGGGGGGCGCGATTCGGCAATCAGCCCCAGCATTTT
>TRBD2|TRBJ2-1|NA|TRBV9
CASSVAGTSGSPAYNEQFF
TGTGCCAGCAGCGTAGCCGGGACTAGCGGGAGTCCAGCCTACAATGAGCAGTTCTTC
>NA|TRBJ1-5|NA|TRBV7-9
CASSQGQTFNQPQHF
TGTGCCAGCAGCCAAGGACAGACTTTCAATCAGCCCCAGCATTTT
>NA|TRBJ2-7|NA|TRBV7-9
CASSRFSYEQYF
TGTGCCAGCAGCAGATTCTCCTACGAGCAGTACTTC
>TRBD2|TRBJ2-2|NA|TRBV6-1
CASSEGAGGVTGELFF
TGTGCCAGCAGTGAAGGAGCGGGAGGGGTCACCGGGGAGCTGTTTTTT
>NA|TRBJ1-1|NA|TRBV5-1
CASSLGLGRTEAFF
TGCGCCAGCAGCTTGGGCTTGGGGAGAACTGAAGCTTTCTTT
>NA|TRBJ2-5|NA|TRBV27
CASRETTGPQETQYF
TGTGCCAGCAGAGAAACGACAGGCCCTCAAGAGACCCAGTACTTC
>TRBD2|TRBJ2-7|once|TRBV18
CASSQGLAGGIDEQYF
TGTGCCAGCTCACAAGGACTAGCGGGAGGTATCGACGAGCAGTACTTC
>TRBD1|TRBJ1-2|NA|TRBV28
CASTLQGDGYTF
TGTGCCAGCACCCTGCAGGGGGATGGCTACACCTTC
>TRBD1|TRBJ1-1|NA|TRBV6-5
CASGRQGWTEAFF
TGTGCCAGCGGACGACAGGGGTGGACTGAAGCTTTCTTT
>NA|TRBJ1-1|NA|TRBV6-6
CASTRSANTEAFF
TGTGCCAGCACAAGGTCAGCGAACACTGAAGCTTTCTTT
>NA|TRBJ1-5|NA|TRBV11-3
CASSRTVNQPQHF
TGTGCCAGCAGCCGGACAGTCAATCAGCCCCAGCATTTT
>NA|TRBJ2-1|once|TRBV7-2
CASSLERTRQFF
TGTGCCAGCAGCTTAGAGCGGACACGGCAGTTCTTC
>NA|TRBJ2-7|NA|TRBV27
CASSPIGSLAYEQYF
TGTGCCAGCAGTCCCATAGGGTCCTTAGCCTACGAGCAGTACTTC
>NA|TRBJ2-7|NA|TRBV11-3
CASSLDPRNPSYEQYF
TGTGCCAGCAGCTTAGATCCCAGGAACCCCTCCTACGAGCAGTACTTC
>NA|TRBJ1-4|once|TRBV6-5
CASSYSTGPNEKLFF
TGTGCCAGCAGTTACTCTACAGGCCCTAATGAAAAACTGTTTTTT
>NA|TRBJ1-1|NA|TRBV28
CASSNYPGGEQFF
TGTGCCAGCAGCAACTACCCGGGGGGGGAGCAATTCTTT
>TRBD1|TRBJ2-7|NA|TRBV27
CASRPGQRTYEQYF
TGTGCCAGCAGACCGGGACAGCGAACCTACGAGCAGTACTTC
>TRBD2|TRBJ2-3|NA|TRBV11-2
CASSSGLAGVLDTQYF
TGTGCCAGCAGCTCGGGACTAGCGGGAGTTCTCGATACGCAGTATTTT
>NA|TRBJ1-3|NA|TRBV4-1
CASSQDERNTIYF
TGCGCCAGCAGCCAGGATGAACGAAACACCATATATTTT
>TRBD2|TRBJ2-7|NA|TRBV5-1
CASSFATSGRDHEQYF
TGCGCCAGCAGCTTCGCAACTAGCGGGAGGGACCACGAGCAGTACTTC
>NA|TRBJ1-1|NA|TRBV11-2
CASSLVGFAVRTEAFF
TGTGCCAGCAGCTTAGTCGGTTTCGCCGTCCGGACTGAAGCTTTCTTT
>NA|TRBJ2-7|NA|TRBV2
CASSEGTGSKYF
TGTGCCAGCAGTGAGGGGACGGGATCGAAGTACTTC
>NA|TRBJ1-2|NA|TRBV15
CATSSRVNSGYTF
TGTGCCACCAGCAGCAGGGTAAATAGTGGCTACACCTTC
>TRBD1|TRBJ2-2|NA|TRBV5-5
CASSLYGGTGAGELFF
TGTGCCAGCAGCTTGTACGGCGGGACAGGGGCCGGGGAGCTGTTTTTT
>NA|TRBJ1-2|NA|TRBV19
CASNQPRQAGYTF
TGTGCCAGTAACCAGCCCCGGCAGGCCGGCTACACCTTC
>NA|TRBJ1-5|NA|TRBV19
CASRPRDGDLNQPQHF
TGTGCCAGTAGACCCAGGGACGGTGACCTCAATCAGCCCCAGCATTTT
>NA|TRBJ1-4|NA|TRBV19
CASSATRTEKLFF
TGTGCCAGTAGTGCCACCCGGACTGAAAAACTGTTTTTT
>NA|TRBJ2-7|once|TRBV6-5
CASSYVGRWGYEQYF
TGTGCCAGCAGTTACGTGGGAAGGTGGGGCTACGAGCAGTACTTC
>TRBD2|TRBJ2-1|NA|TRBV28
CASSLGLAGVNWDEQFF
TGTGCCAGCAGTTTAGGGCTAGCGGGAGTAAATTGGGATGAGCAGTTCTTC
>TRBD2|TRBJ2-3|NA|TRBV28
CASSYLAGGTDTQYF
TGTGCCAGCAGTTACCTAGCGGGAGGCACAGATACGCAGTATTTT